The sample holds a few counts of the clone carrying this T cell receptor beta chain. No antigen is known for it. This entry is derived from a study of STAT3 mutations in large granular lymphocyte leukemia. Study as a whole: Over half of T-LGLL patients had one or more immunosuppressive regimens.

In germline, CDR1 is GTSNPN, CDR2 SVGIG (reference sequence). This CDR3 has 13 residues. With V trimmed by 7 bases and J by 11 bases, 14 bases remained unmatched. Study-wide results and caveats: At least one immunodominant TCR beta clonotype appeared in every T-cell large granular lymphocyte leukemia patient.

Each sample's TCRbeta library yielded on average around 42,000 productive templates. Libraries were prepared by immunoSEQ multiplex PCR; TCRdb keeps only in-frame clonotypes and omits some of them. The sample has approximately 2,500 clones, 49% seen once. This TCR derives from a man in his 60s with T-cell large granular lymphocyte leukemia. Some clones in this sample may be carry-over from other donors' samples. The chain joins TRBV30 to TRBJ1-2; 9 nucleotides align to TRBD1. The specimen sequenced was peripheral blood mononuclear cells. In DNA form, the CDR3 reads TGTGCCTCCTCCCCCGGGACAGGGAGACTTTACACCTTC. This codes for CASSPGTGRLYTF.